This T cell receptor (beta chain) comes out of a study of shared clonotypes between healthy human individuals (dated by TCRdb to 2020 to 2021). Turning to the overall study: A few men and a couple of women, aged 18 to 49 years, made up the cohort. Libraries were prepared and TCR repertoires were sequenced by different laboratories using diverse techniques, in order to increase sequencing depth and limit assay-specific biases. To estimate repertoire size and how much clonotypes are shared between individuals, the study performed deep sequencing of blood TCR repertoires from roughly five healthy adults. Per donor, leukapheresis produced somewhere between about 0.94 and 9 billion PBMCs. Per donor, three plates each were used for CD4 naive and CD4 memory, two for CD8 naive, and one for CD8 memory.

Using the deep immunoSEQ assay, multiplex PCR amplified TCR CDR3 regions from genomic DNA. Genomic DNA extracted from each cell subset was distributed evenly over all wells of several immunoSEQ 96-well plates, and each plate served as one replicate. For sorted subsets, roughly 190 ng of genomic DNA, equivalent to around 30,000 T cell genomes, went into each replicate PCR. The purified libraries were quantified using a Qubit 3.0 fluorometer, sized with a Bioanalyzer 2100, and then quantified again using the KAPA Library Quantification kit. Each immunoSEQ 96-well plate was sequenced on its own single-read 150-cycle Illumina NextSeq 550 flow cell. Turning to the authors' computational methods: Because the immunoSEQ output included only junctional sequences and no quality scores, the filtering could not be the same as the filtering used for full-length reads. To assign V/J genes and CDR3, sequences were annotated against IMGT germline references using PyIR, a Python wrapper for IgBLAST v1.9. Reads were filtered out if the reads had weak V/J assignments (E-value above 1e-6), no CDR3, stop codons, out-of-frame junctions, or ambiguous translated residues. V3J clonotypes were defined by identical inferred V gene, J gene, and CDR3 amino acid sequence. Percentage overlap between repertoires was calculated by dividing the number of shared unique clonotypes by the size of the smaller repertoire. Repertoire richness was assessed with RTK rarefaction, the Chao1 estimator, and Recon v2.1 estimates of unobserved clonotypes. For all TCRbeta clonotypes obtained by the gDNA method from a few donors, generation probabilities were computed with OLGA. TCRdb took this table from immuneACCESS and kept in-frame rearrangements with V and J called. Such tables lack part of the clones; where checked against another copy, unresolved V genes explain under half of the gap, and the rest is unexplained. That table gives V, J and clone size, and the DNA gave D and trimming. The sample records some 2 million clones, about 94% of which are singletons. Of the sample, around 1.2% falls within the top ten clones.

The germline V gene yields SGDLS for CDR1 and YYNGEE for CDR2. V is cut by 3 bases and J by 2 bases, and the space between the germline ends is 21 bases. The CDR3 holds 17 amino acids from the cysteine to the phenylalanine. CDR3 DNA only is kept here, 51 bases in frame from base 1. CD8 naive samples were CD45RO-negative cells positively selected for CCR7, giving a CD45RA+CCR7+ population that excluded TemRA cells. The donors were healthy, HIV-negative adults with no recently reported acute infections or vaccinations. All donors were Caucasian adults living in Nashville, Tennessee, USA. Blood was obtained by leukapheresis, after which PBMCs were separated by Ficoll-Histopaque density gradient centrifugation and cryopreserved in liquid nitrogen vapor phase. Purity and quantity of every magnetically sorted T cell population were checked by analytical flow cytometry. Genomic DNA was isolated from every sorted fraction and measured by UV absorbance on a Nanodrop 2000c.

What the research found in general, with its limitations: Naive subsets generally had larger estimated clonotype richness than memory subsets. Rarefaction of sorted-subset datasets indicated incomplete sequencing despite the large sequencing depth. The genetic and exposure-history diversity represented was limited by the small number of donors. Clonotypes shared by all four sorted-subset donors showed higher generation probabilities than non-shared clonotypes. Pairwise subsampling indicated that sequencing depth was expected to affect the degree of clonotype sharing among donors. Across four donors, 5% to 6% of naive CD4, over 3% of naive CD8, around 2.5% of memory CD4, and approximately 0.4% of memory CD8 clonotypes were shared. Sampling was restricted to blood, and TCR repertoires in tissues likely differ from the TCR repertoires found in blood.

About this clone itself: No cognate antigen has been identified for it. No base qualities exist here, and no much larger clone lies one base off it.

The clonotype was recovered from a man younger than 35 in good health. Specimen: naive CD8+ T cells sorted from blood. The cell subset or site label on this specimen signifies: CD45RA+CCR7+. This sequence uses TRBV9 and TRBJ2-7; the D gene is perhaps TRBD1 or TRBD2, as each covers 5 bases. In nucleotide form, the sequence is TGTGCCAGCAGCGAGAGGGGAACCACCAGGAGAACCTACGAGCAGTACTTC. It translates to CASSERGTTRRTYEQYF.